This T cell receptor beta chain came from a study of blood T cell repertoires in COVID-19. Study-wide context: Acute and convalescent COVID-19 specimens originated in the United States, Italy and Spain. The analysed material was cDNA or gDNA that came from T cells, B-cell-depleted T cells, or PBMCs.

How the authors handled the data: Researchers report that nucleated cell counts were estimated from reference gene primer amplification. The method was immunoSEQ multiplex PCR; TCRdb's version includes in-frame clones alone and lacks a portion of them. The V and J calls and clone size come from that table; D and trimming were worked out from the DNA. The sample includes over 150,000 clones, approximately 85% of them seen just once. This CDR3 has 13 residues. Trimming pared 7 bases from V and 0 bases from J, leaving 13 bases between. Germline V gene lookup returns CDR1 SQVTM and CDR2 ANQGSEA. Seattle's enrolled individuals joined amid active infection and were then monitored longitudinally.

The clonotype was recovered from a man aged 55-75 years with COVID-19, enrolled during active disease. J is TRBJ2-7 and V is TRBV29-1, with D hard to call. Source material: peripheral blood. The CDR3 nucleotides are TGCAGCGCTATTTCGGGTTTCTCCTACGAGCAGTACTTC. Translating it yields CSAISGFSYEQYF.